This is a list of T cell receptor beta chains from one sample in a study of control samples from healthy donors and cancer patients. TCRdb's table, derived via immunoSEQ multiplex PCR, lists solely in-frame clones and lacks some. The sample holds tens of thousands of clones, 83% seen once. Sequences were obtained from blood. The origin of the receptors is a man aged 60 to 69 in good health. CDR3s include the opening cysteine and the closing phenylalanine or tryptophan. A D gene is named only where the DNA matches it firmly. A clone size is listed for some rows: how often the clone was seen (once, few, many), or a class if it is expanded.

v_gene,j_gene,d_gene,abundance,CDR3aa,CDR3nt
TRBV5-1,TRBJ1-2,-,once,CASSLEREGYTF,TGCGCCAGCAGCTTGGAGCGGGAGGGCTACACCTTC
TRBV5-1,TRBJ1-4,-,-,CASSLHGGDSNEKLFF,TGCGCCAGCAGCTTGCACGGAGGCGACTCTAATGAAAAACTGTTTTTT
TRBV28,TRBJ1-1,-,-,CASSLPPDRPNTEAFF,TGTGCCAGCAGTTTACCCCCGGACAGACCGAACACTGAAGCTTTCTTT
TRBV7-2,TRBJ1-2,-,-,CASSHRGINYGYTF,TGTGCCAGCAGCCACCGGGGTATAAACTATGGCTACACCTTC
TRBV18,TRBJ1-1,-,-,CASSLGTGNTEAFF,TGTGCCAGCTCACTCGGGACGGGGAACACTGAAGCTTTCTTT
TRBV28,TRBJ2-7,TRBD2,-,CASHGLSGRPYEQYF,TGTGCCAGCCATGGGCTTAGCGGGAGGCCCTACGAGCAGTACTTC
TRBV27,TRBJ1-2,-,-,CASSEGGSVYGYTF,TGTGCCAGCTCCGAAGGGGGGTCCGTCTATGGCTACACCTTC
TRBV7-2,TRBJ2-2,TRBD2,-,CASSLGGGRGRRNTGELFF,TGTGCCAGCAGCTTAGGCGGGGGGAGAGGCAGGAGGAACACCGGGGAGCTGTTTTTT
TRBV28,TRBJ1-2,-,-,CASSLTAYGYTF,TGTGCCAGCAGCTTGACAGCATATGGCTACACCTTC
TRBV27,TRBJ2-5,-,-,CASSLRAGALSETQYF,TGTGCCAGCAGTTTACGGGCAGGCGCATTAAGTGAGACCCAGTACTTC
TRBV3-1/TRBV3-2,TRBJ1-2,-,-,CASSPGLNYGYTF,TGTGCCAGCAGCCCGGGCCTGAACTATGGCTACACCTTC
TRBV20-1,TRBJ2-1,TRBD2,-,CSASGLAGGPHEQFF,TGCAGTGCTAGTGGACTAGCGGGAGGGCCCCATGAGCAGTTCTTC
TRBV30,TRBJ1-5,-,-,CAWRAGGNQPQHF,TGTGCCTGGAGGGCAGGGGGCAATCAGCCCCAGCATTTT
TRBV18,TRBJ1-5,TRBD1,-,CASSPRGQGYQPQHF,TGTGCCAGCTCACCACGGGGACAGGGCTATCAGCCCCAGCATTTT
TRBV18,TRBJ1-2,-,-,CASSPRGGEGYTF,TGTGCCAGCTCACCCCGTGGGGGGGAAGGCTACACCTTC
TRBV30,TRBJ1-1,-,-,CAWSVPGGRLNTEAFF,TGTGCCTGGAGTGTACCGGGTGGCAGGTTGAACACTGAAGCTTTCTTT
TRBV27,TRBJ2-3,TRBD2,once,CASSKLAGYGDTQYF,TGTGCCAGCAGTAAATTAGCGGGTTACGGAGATACGCAGTATTTT
TRBV18,TRBJ2-1,TRBD1,-,CASSQLRSGQVYNEQFF,TGTGCCAGCTCACAGCTACGATCGGGACAGGTATACAATGAGCAGTTCTTC
TRBV7-3,TRBJ1-1,-,-,CASSLLTGGAAFF,TGTGCCAGCAGCCTCCTCACGGGAGGCGCAGCTTTCTTT
TRBV5-1,TRBJ2-3,TRBD2,-,CASRRTSDGTDTQYF,TGCGCCAGCAGGCGGACTAGCGATGGCACAGATACGCAGTATTTT
TRBV2,TRBJ1-2,-,-,CASSGTTNYGYTF,TGTGCCAGCAGTGGCACAACTAACTATGGCTACACCTTC
TRBV14,TRBJ1-4,TRBD1,-,CASSHSGGTDYEKLFF,TGTGCCAGCAGCCACTCCGGGGGGACAGACTATGAAAAACTGTTTTTT
TRBV30,TRBJ2-1,-,-,CAWRGRSINEQFF,TGTGCCTGGAGGGGGCGGTCAATCAATGAGCAGTTCTTC
TRBV28,TRBJ1-5,-,-,CASSLPRDAGVGNQPQHF,TGTGCCAGCAGTTTGCCCCGGGACGCCGGTGTTGGCAATCAGCCCCAGCATTTT
TRBV7-8,TRBJ1-5,TRBD1,few,CASSLNSDRLGNQPQHF,TGTGCCAGCAGCTTAAATTCGGACAGGTTGGGAAATCAGCCCCAGCATTTT
TRBV19,TRBJ2-1,-,-,CASRITETSYNEQFF,TGTGCCAGTAGGATCACCGAGACCTCCTACAATGAGCAGTTCTTC
TRBV5-1,TRBJ2-1,TRBD2,few,CASSLVLAGGSNEQFF,TGCGCCAGCAGCTTGGTCCTAGCGGGAGGGAGCAATGAGCAGTTCTTC
TRBV7-2,TRBJ1-5,-,few,CASSSGPNQPQHF,TGTGCCAGCAGTTCAGGGCCCAATCAGCCCCAGCATTTT
TRBV30,TRBJ2-5,TRBD2,-,CAWSLLKLAGTHPAGTQYF,TGTGCCTGGAGCCTCCTCAAACTAGCGGGAACTCACCCGGCCGGGACCCAGTACTTC
TRBV7-9,TRBJ1-4,-,-,CASSLGAWEEKLFF,TGTGCCAGCAGCTTAGGGGCCTGGGAAGAAAAACTGTTTTTT
TRBV6-6,TRBJ1-4,TRBD1,-,CASSRQGASEKLFF,TGTGCCAGCAGCAGACAGGGGGCGAGTGAAAAACTGTTTTTT
TRBV28,TRBJ1-6,TRBD1,-,CASSLTQGVGYNSPLHF,TGTGCCAGCAGCCTCACGCAGGGGGTTGGTTATAATTCACCCCTCCACTTT
TRBV9,TRBJ2-6,-,-,CASSVAITTASGANVLTF,TGTGCCAGCAGCGTAGCGATAACTACCGCCTCTGGGGCCAACGTCCTGACTTTC
TRBV7-2,TRBJ2-7,-,-,CASSSPRLEHEQYF,TGTGCCAGCAGCTCCCCAAGACTAGAACACGAGCAGTACTTC
TRBV5-1,TRBJ2-7,TRBD2,-,CASSWSGASYEQYF,TGCGCCAGCAGCTGGAGCGGGGCTTCCTACGAGCAGTACTTC
TRBV2,TRBJ2-5,TRBD1,-,CASSEGDRVVGTQYF,TGTGCCAGCAGTGAAGGGGACAGGGTTGTCGGGACCCAGTACTTC
TRBV24-1,TRBJ2-1,-,-,CATGDYNEQFF,TGTGCCACCGGGGATTACAATGAGCAGTTCTTC
TRBV5-1,TRBJ1-1,-,-,CASSSRTGSTEAFF,TGCGCCAGCAGCTCAAGAACAGGGTCCACTGAAGCTTTCTTT
TRBV6-1,TRBJ2-7,-,few,CASSDRRQIVSYEQYF,TGTGCCAGCAGTGATAGGAGACAGATTGTCTCCTACGAGCAGTACTTC
TRBV29-1,TRBJ2-7,TRBD1,-,CSVERVDRGSYEQYF,TGCAGCGTTGAGAGGGTGGACAGGGGGTCCTACGAGCAGTACTTC
TRBV7-9,TRBJ1-4,-,once,CASSIQATNEKLFF,TGTGCCAGCTCCATTCAGGCAACTAATGAAAAACTGTTTTTT
TRBV18,TRBJ1-2,TRBD1,-,CASSLGQGANGYTF,TGTGCCAGCTCACTCGGACAGGGAGCGAATGGCTACACCTTC
TRBV6-4,TRBJ2-2,TRBD1,-,CASRSMDRGWTGELFF,TGTGCCAGCAGAAGTATGGACAGGGGATGGACCGGGGAGCTGTTTTTT
TRBV6-5,TRBJ1-3,-,-,CASSYFERGSGNTIYF,TGTGCCAGCAGTTACTTCGAAAGGGGCTCTGGAAACACCATATATTTT